This T cell receptor (beta chain) originates from a study of blood T cell repertoires in COVID-19. Repertoires were generated with immunoSEQ multiplex PCR, while TCRdb's copy carries only in-frame clones and drops some. The profile covers approximately 150,000 clones, with less than 85% appearing a single time and 8.1% taken by the ten largest. Recruited during active infection, patients (from Seattle) were subsequently followed longitudinally. V was clipped by 3 bases and J by 4 bases, with 10 bases between them. Germline V gives CDR1 DFQATT, CDR2 SNEGSKA (reference sequence). CDR3 length: 13 amino acids.

The chain recombines TRBV20-1 with TRBJ1-5; tentatively, D is TRBD1 (5 bases). Sequencing input: peripheral blood. This clonotype was sampled from a woman aged 55-69 years with COVID-19, enrolled during active disease. In nucleotides, the CDR3 is TGCAGTGCTAGTTGGGGGGGAAATCAGCCCCAGCATTTT. Amino acid sequence: CSASWGGNQPQHF.